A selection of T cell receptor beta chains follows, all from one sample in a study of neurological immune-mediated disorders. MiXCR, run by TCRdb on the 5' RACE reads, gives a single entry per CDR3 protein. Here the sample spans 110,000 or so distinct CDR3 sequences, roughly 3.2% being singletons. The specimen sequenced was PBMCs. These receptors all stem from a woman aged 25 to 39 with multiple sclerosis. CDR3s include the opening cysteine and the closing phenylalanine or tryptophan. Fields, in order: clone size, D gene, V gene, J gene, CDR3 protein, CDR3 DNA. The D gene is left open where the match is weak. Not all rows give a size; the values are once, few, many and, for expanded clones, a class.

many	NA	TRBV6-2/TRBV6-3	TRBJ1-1	CASSSIGRNTEAFF	TGTGCCAGCAGTTCCATCGGACGGAACACTGAAGCTTTCTTT
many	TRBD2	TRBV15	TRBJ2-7	CATSRSRAGSGSSYEQYF	TGTGCCACCAGCAGATCAAGGGCGGGGAGCGGGAGCTCCTACGAGCAGTACTTC
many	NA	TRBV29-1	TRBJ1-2	CSVGPEGFHGYTF	TGCAGCGTAGGCCCTGAGGGTTTCCATGGCTACACCTTC
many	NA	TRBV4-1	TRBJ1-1	CASSQVPGILAFF	TGCGCCAGCAGCCAAGTCCCGGGGATCCTAGCTTTCTTT
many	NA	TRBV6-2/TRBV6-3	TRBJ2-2	CASSTFSNTGELFF	TGTGCCAGCAGTACCTTTTCCAACACCGGGGAGCTGTTTTTT
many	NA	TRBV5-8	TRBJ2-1	CASSLNRMVGGDEQFF	TGTGCCAGCAGTCTAAATCGTATGGTTGGGGGCGATGAGCAGTTCTTC
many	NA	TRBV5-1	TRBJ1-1	CASSTGPHEAFF	TGCGCCAGCAGCACCGGACCGCACGAAGCTTTCTTT
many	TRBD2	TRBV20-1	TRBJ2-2	CSATGLAGAEGGTGELFF	TGCAGTGCAACCGGACTAGCGGGGGCCGAAGGGGGGACCGGGGAGCTGTTTTTT
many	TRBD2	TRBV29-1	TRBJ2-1	CSAGGGMSSYNEQFF	TGCAGCGCGGGGGGAGGGATGAGCTCCTACAATGAGCAGTTCTTC
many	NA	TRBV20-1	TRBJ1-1	CSPTDGGNTEAFF	TGCAGTCCCACGGACGGAGGAAACACTGAAGCTTTCTTT
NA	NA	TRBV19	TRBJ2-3	CASSMHEGIEFSTDTQYF	TGTGCCAGTAGTATGCACGAGGGGATCGAGTTTAGCACAGATACGCAGTATTTT
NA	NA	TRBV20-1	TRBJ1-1	CSAFRGATTTEAFF	TGCAGTGCTTTCCGGGGGGCTACGACAACTGAAGCTTTCTTT
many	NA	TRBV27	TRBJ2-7	CASSPRRAEEWEQYF	TGTGCCAGCAGTCCCCGCAGGGCCGAGGAATGGGAGCAGTACTTC
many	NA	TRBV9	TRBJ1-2	CASRGAYGYTF	TGTGCCAGCAGGGGGGCCTATGGCTACACCTTC
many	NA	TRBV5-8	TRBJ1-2	CASSFFSRGTFYTF	TGTGCCAGCAGCTTTTTTTCGAGGGGGACCTTCTACACCTTC
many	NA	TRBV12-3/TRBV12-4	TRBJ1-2	CASTFVGVSYSGYTF	TGTGCCAGCACCTTTGTTGGTGTTTCGTACTCTGGCTACACCTTC
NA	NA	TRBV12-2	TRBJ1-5	CASRPFPAASNQPQHF	TGTGCAAGTCGCCCCTTCCCCGCTGCTAGCAATCAGCCCCAGCATTTT
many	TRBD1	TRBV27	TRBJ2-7	CASIGQGAYEQYF	TGTGCCAGCATAGGACAGGGGGCATACGAGCAGTACTTC
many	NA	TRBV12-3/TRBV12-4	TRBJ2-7	CASTRTGYEQYF	TGTGCCAGCACCCGCACTGGCTACGAGCAGTACTTC
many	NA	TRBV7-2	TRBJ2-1	CASSPRRGNEQFF	TGTGCCAGCAGCCCGCGACGGGGCAATGAGCAGTTCTTC
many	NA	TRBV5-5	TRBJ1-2	CASSFSTSYGYTF	TGTGCCAGCAGCTTCAGCACATCCTATGGCTACACCTTC
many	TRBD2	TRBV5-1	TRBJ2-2	CASSFGLVTNGELFF	TGCGCCAGCAGCTTTGGACTAGTGACAAACGGGGAGCTGTTTTTT
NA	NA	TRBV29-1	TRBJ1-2	CSVERPTTNTF	TGCAGCGTTGAGAGGCCAACAACGAACACCTTC
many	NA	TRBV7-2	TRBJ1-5	CASSPDSLYQPQHF	TGTGCCAGCAGCCCAGACAGCCTCTATCAGCCCCAGCATTTT
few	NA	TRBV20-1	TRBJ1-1	CSASARNTEAFF	TGCAGTGCTAGTGCTAGGAACACTGAAGCTTTCTTT
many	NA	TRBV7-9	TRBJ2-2	CASSLGTDGELFF	TGTGCCAGCAGCTTAGGGACAGACGGGGAGCTGTTTTTT
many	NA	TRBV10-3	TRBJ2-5	CAISDGGQIGQETQYF	TGTGCCATCAGTGACGGGGGGCAGATCGGACAAGAGACCCAGTACTTC
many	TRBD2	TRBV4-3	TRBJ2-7	CASSQDRLAGVYEQYF	TGCGCCAGCAGCCAAGATAGGCTAGCGGGAGTCTACGAGCAGTACTTC
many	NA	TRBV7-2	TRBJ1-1	CASSFLRSGETAFF	TGTGCCAGCAGCTTCCTCAGGTCGGGTGAGACGGCTTTCTTT
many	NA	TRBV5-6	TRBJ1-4	CASSFSVSNEKLFF	TGTGCCAGCAGCTTCTCTGTCTCTAATGAAAAACTGTTTTTT
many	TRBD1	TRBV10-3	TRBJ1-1	CAISEGTGYNTEAFF	TGTGCCATCAGTGAGGGGACAGGGTATAACACTGAAGCTTTCTTT
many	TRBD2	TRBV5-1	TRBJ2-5	CASSLTSGGHETQYF	TGCGCCAGCAGCCTAACTAGCGGGGGGCATGAGACCCAGTACTTC
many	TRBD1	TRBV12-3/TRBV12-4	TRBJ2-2	CASSTKSGQAITGELFF	TGTGCCAGCAGTACCAAATCGGGACAGGCGATCACCGGGGAGCTGTTTTTT
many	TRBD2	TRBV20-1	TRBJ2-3	CSAREALAGGLDTQYF	TGCAGTGCTAGAGAGGCTCTAGCGGGAGGCTTAGATACGCAGTATTTT
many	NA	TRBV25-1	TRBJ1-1	CASSESGTTIWTEAFF	TGTGCCAGCAGTGAATCCGGGACAACCATTTGGACTGAAGCTTTCTTT
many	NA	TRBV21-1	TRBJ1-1	CASSKAGRLSCPAFF	TGTGCCAGCAGCAAAGCGGGCAGGTTATCCTGCCCAGCTTTCTTT
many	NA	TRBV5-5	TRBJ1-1	CASSLADRINTEAFF	TGTGCCAGCAGCTTGGCCGACAGAATAAACACTGAAGCTTTCTTT
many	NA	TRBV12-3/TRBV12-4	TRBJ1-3	CASSSRDPRNTIYF	TGTGCCAGCAGCAGCCGGGACCCGAGAAACACCATATATTTT
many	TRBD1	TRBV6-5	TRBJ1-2	CASRRQGDYTF	TGTGCCAGCAGAAGACAGGGGGACTACACCTTC
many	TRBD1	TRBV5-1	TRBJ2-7	CASSVGQGGSEQYF	TGCGCCAGCAGCGTCGGACAGGGAGGCAGCGAGCAGTACTTC
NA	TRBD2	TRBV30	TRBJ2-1	CAWRVGGPSRYNEQFF	TGTGCCTGGAGGGTGGGAGGGCCGTCGCGCTACAATGAGCAGTTCTTC
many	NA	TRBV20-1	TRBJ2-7	CSASVGMDSNGQYF	TGCAGTGCCTCGGTGGGGATGGATAGTAACGGCCAGTACTTC
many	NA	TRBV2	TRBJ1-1	CATTQTRYTEAFF	TGTGCCACCACCCAAACTAGATACACTGAAGCTTTCTTT
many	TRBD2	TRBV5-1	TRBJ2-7	CASSLVESGRRYEQYF	TGCGCCAGCAGCTTGGTTGAGAGCGGGAGGAGGTACGAGCAGTACTTC
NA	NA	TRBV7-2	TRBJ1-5	CASSQGRGNKTQNF	TGTGCCAGCAGCCAAGGACGGGGAAATAAGACCCAGAATTTT
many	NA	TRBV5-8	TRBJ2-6	CASSLGRAGANVLTF	TGTGCCAGCAGCTTGGGCAGGGCTGGGGCCAACGTCCTGACTTTC
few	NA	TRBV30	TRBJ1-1	CAWSGGGTEAFF	TGTGCCTGGAGTGGAGGGGGCACTGAAGCTTTCTTT
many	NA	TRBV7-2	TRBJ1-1	CASSLGQRKAFF	TGTGCCAGCAGCTTAGGACAGCGGAAAGCTTTCTTT
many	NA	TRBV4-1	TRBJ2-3	CASSQHPSTGWDTDTQYF	TGCGCCAGCAGCCAACACCCCAGTACAGGGTGGGACACAGATACGCAGTATTTT
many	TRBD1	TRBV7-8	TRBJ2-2	CASSHRDRWGSGELFF	TGTGCCAGCAGCCATCGGGACAGATGGGGGTCCGGGGAGCTGTTTTTT
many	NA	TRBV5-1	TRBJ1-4	CASSLDAAEKLFF	TGCGCCAGCAGCTTGGATGCGGCCGAAAAACTGTTTTTT
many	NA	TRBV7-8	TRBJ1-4	CASSAGTDEKLFF	TGTGCCAGCAGCGCCGGGACGGACGAAAAACTGTTTTTT
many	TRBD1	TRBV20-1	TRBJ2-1	CSAPDRGQAGEQFF	TGCAGTGCTCCCGACAGGGGTCAAGCGGGTGAGCAGTTCTTC
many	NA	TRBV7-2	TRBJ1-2	CASSLARQGGAGYTF	TGTGCCAGCAGCTTAGCGAGGCAGGGAGGGGCAGGCTACACCTTC
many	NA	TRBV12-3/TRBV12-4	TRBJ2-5	CASQGGPTRETQYF	TGTGCCAGCCAGGGGGGCCCAACAAGAGAGACCCAGTACTTC
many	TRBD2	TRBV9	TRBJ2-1	CASSVEGSSGRISYNEQFF	TGTGCCAGCAGCGTAGAAGGGTCTAGCGGGAGGATCTCCTACAATGAGCAGTTCTTC
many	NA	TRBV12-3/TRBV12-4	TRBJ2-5	CASNLGGPSTGETQYF	TGTGCCAGCAACCTCGGGGGTCCGAGCACCGGAGAGACCCAGTACTTC